This T cell receptor (beta chain) was identified during a study of T cell changes during pregnancy in multiple sclerosis (dated by TCRdb to between 2018 and 2021). Background for the entire study: In women with multiple sclerosis, the researchers looked at how the T cell repertoire shifted as pregnancy progressed.

Per the germline V gene (reference sequence), SSHAT is the CDR1 and FNYEAQ is the CDR2. The CDR3 contains 18 residues, cysteine and phenylalanine counted. Of the read, only the CDR3 DNA is kept; its 54 bases are in frame from base 1. Receptor libraries were prepared by the immunoSEQ multiplex PCR assay. TCRdb stores this immuneACCESS table with in-frame sequences only. Part of the clones is absent; in the studies checked, under half of the shortfall reflects unresolved V genes, and no reason is known for the rest. The table for this sample lists 95,000 to 110,000 clones; around 92% of them were counted only once. The ten largest clonotypes hold 0.78% of the sample. This clone has a single count. Its recognized antigen is unknown. One junction end disagrees with the germline gene, perhaps due to a read error.

This TCR derives from a female donor in good health, enrolled as a control in a pregnancy study. The chain joins TRBV7-7 to TRBJ2-3, and TRBD2 aligns with 12 junction nucleotides. Sequenced here: peripheral blood, sampled in the third trimester of pregnancy. The DNA sequence is TGTGCTAGCAGCCGAAGACTAGCGGGGGCTGGGGGCACAGATACGCAGTATTTT. Its translation is CASSRRLAGAGGTDTQYF. The variable domain in full, with residues beyond the CDR3 obtained from the reference TRBV7-7 and TRBJ2-3 genes, is GAGVSQSPRYKVTKRGQDVTLRCDPISSHATLYWYQQALGQGPEFLTYFNYEAQPDKSGLPSDRFSAERPEGSISTLTIQRTEQRDSAMYRCASSRRLAGAGGTDTQYFGPGTRLTVL.